These T cell receptor beta chains were read from a single sample in a study of vaccination effects on CD4 cells after COVID-19. Here immunoSEQ multiplex PCR was the method, and the copy in TCRdb shows in-frame clones only, minus some. The data show 20,000 to 30,000 clones, roughly 74% seen once. These receptors have no identified antigens. Sequences were derived from CD4+ T cells from PBMCs cultured with HCoV-NL63 spike peptides, sampled before COVID-19 vaccination. Receptor source: a human donor who had a prior SARS-CoV-2 infection. Each CDR3 is given with its conserved first and last residue. Each record gives: CDR3 DNA, CDR3 protein, V gene, J gene, D gene, clone size. D genes are given only for firm matches. Clone size appears in some rows only: once, few, many, or a class for an expanded clone.

CDR3 DNA: TGTGCCAGCAGCTCATCGTCACAGGGGGCTGGGGGCTACACCTTC
CDR3 protein: CASSSSSQGAGGYTF
V gene: TRBV7-8
J gene: TRBJ1-2
D gene: TRBD1
clone size: few

CDR3 DNA: TGTGCCAGTAGTCCCGGGACAAGAGCTGTCGGTACTGGAAACACCATATATTTT
CDR3 protein: CASSPGTRAVGTGNTIYF
V gene: TRBV19
J gene: TRBJ1-3
D gene: .
clone size: .

CDR3 DNA: TGTGCCAGCAGCCAAGCGTCGGGGTGGACCGGGGAGCTGTTTTTT
CDR3 protein: CASSQASGWTGELFF
V gene: TRBV7-8
J gene: TRBJ2-2
D gene: .
clone size: .

CDR3 DNA: TGTGCCAGCAGCCAAGGGGAAGGCTATGGCTACACCTTC
CDR3 protein: CASSQGEGYGYTF
V gene: TRBV14
J gene: TRBJ1-2
D gene: .
clone size: .

CDR3 DNA: TGTGCCAGCTCACCAACGGGGTCGAGCTCTGGAAACACCATATATTTT
CDR3 protein: CASSPTGSSSGNTIYF
V gene: TRBV18
J gene: TRBJ1-3
D gene: .
clone size: .

CDR3 DNA: TGTGCCAGTAGCCCAATGGGGAGACTCACAGATACGCAGTATTTT
CDR3 protein: CASSPMGRLTDTQYF
V gene: TRBV19
J gene: TRBJ2-3
D gene: .
clone size: .

CDR3 DNA: TGTGCCAGCTCACCCGACAGGGCGGGTACTGAAGCTTTCTTT
CDR3 protein: CASSPDRAGTEAFF
V gene: TRBV18
J gene: TRBJ1-1
D gene: TRBD1
clone size: once

CDR3 DNA: TGTGCCAGCAGTTCTCCGACTACTCAAGAGACCCAGTACTTC
CDR3 protein: CASSSPTTQETQYF
V gene: TRBV6-5
J gene: TRBJ2-5
D gene: .
clone size: few

CDR3 DNA: TGTGCCAGTTCGTCTGCGGGGGCGAATGAGCAGTTCTTC
CDR3 protein: CASSSAGANEQFF
V gene: TRBV19
J gene: TRBJ2-1
D gene: .
clone size: once

CDR3 DNA: TGTGCCAGCAGTCCCACTGAGGCGGATAGCACAGATACGCAGTATTTT
CDR3 protein: CASSPTEADSTDTQYF
V gene: TRBV27
J gene: TRBJ2-3
D gene: .
clone size: .

CDR3 DNA: TGTGCCAGCAGCTTATCTCCCAGCGGGGGGAACACCGGGGAGCTGTTTTTT
CDR3 protein: CASSLSPSGGNTGELFF
V gene: TRBV7-2
J gene: TRBJ2-2
D gene: TRBD2
clone size: .

CDR3 DNA: TGTGCCAGCAGCCAAACCTGGGCTGGGGCCAACGTCCTGACTTTC
CDR3 protein: CASSQTWAGANVLTF
V gene: TRBV5-6
J gene: TRBJ2-6
D gene: .
clone size: .

CDR3 DNA: TGCGCCAGCAGCTTGGTGCAGGGAAGCACCGGGGAGCTGTTTTTT
CDR3 protein: CASSLVQGSTGELFF
V gene: TRBV5-1
J gene: TRBJ2-2
D gene: .
clone size: .

CDR3 DNA: TGTGCCAGCAGGAACCTTTGGCGGGGCAGGCTTTACAATGAGCAGTTCTTC
CDR3 protein: CASRNLWRGRLYNEQFF
V gene: TRBV7-2
J gene: TRBJ2-1
D gene: .
clone size: .

CDR3 DNA: TGTGCCAGCAGCAAAGGGGGGGGACAGTTGGACCTTAATTCACCCCTCCACTTT
CDR3 protein: CASSKGGGQLDLNSPLHF
V gene: TRBV21-1
J gene: TRBJ1-6
D gene: .
clone size: few

CDR3 DNA: TGTGCCAGCAGCTTTTCCCCAGCCGGAGGCACAGATACGCAGTATTTT
CDR3 protein: CASSFSPAGGTDTQYF
V gene: TRBV7-6
J gene: TRBJ2-3
D gene: .
clone size: .